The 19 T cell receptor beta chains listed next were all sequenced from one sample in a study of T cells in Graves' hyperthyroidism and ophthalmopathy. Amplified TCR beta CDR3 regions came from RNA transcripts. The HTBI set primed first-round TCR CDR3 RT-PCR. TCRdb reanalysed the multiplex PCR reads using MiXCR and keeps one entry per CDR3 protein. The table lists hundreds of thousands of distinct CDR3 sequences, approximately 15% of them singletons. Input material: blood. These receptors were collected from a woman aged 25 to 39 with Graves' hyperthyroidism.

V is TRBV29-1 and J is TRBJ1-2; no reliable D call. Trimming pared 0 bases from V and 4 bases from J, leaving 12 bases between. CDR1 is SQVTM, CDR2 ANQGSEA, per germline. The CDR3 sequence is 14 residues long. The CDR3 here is CSVEETRTSYGYTF. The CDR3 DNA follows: TGCAGCGTTGAAGAAACGCGCACGAGCTATGGCTACACCTTC.

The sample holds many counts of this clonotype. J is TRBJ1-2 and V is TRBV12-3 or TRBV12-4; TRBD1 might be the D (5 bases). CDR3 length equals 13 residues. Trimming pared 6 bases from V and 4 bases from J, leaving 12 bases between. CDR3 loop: CASRPTGTYGYTF. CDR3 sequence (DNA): TGTGCCAGCAGACCGACCGGGACCTATGGCTACACCTTC.

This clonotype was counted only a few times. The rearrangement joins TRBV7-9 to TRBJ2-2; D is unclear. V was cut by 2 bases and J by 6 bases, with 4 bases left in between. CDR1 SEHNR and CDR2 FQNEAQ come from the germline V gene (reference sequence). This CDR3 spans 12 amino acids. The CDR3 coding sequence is TGTGCCAGCAGCTTACTTTCCGGGGAGCTGTTTTTT. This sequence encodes CASSLLSGELFF.

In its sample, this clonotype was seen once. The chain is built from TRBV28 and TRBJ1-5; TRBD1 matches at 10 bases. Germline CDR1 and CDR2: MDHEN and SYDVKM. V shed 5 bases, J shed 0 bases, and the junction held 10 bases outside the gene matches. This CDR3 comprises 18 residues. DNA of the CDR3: TGTGCCAGCAGTAGCGGGACAGGGGATTTCTATAGCAATCAGCCCCAGCATTTT. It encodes CASSSGTGDFYSNQPQHF. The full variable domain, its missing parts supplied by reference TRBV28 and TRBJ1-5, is DVKVTQSSRYLVKRTGEKVFLECVQDMDHENMFWYRQDPGLGLRLIYFSYDVKMKEKGDIPEGYSVSREKKERFSLILESASTNQTSMYLCASSSGTGDFYSNQPQHFGDGTRLSIL.

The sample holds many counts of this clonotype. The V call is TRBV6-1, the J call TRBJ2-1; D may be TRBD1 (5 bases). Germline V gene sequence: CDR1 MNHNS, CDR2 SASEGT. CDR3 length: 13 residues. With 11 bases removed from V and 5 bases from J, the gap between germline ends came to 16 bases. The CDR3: CAARVAGNNEQFF. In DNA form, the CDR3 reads TGTGCCGCCCGAGTGGCAGGGAACAATGAGCAGTTCTTC.

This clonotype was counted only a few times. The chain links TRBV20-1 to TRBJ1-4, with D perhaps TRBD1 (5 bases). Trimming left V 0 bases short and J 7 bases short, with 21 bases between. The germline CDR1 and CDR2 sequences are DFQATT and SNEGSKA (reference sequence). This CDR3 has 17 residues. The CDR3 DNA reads TGCAGTGCTAGAGATCCCGGGGGGACGGCGTTTGGTGAAAAACTGTTTTTT. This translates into CSARDPGGTAFGEKLFF.

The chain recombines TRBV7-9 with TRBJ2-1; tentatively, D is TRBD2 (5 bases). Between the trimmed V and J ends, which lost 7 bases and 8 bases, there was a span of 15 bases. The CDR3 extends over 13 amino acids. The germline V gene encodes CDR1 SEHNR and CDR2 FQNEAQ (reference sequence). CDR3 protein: CASIKAEVDEQFF. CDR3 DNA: TGTGCCAGCATCAAGGCGGAGGTCGATGAGCAGTTCTTC. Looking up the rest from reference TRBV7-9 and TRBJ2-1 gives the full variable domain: DTGVSQNPRHKITKRGQNVTFRCDPISEHNRLYWYRQTLGQGPEFLTYFQNEAQLEKSRLLSDRFSAERPKGSFSTLEIQRTEQGDSAMYLCASIKAEVDEQFFGPGTRLTVL.

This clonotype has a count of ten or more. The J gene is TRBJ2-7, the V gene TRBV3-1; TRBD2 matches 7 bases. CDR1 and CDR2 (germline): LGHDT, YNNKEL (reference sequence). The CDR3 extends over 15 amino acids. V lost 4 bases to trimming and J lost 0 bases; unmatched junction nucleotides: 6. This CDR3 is CASSLRRDYSYEQYF. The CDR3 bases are TGTGCCAGCAGCCTCCGCCGGGACTACTCCTACGAGCAGTACTTC.

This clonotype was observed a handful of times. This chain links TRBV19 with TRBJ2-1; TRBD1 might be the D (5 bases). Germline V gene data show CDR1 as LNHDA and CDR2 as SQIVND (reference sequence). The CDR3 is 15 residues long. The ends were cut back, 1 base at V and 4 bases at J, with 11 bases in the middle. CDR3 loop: CASSIVGAPYNEQFF. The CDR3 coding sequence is TGTGCCAGTAGTATAGTAGGGGCGCCGTACAATGAGCAGTTCTTC.

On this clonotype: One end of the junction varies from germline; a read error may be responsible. The CDR3 is CASSLGREDTGAFF. In DNA, the CDR3 is TGTGCCAGCAGTTTGGGCAGGGAGGACACTGGAGCTTTCTTT. The chain links TRBV12-3 or TRBV12-4 to TRBJ1-1, with D possibly matching TRBD1 (5 bases). There are 14 residues in the CDR3.

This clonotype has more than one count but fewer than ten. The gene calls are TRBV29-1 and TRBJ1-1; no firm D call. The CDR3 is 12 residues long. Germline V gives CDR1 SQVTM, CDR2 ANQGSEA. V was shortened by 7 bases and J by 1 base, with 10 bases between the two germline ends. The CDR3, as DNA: TGCAGCGCGCGGCAGACGAACACTGAAGCTTTCTTT. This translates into CSARQTNTEAFF.

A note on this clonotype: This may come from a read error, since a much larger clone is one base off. The DNA for the CDR3 is TGTGCCAGCAGTGTCCAGGTGGGTCGAATGAACACTGAAGCTTTCTTT. Amino acid sequence: CASSVQVGRMNTEAFF. The rearrangement links TRBV2 to TRBJ1-1; D is unresolved. Trimming cost V 4 bases and J 0 bases, with 15 bases left between them. There are 16 residues in the CDR3. Germline V gene lookup returns CDR1 SNHLY and CDR2 FYNNEI.

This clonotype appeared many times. In DNA, the CDR3 is TGTGCCAGCAGCTATAGAGTCAATGAGCAGTTCTTC. Protein sequence: CASSYRVNEQFF. The rearrangement joins TRBV5-5 to TRBJ2-1, with unresolved D. CDR3 length: 12 amino acids. Germline V gene data show CDR1 as SGHKS and CDR2 as YYEKEE (reference sequence). The V gene lost 3 bases and the J gene lost 6 bases, with 7 bases spanning the gap. Variable domain in full (rest from reference TRBV5-5 and TRBJ2-1): DAGVTQSPTHLIKTRGQQVTLRCSPISGHKSVSWYQQVLGQGPQFIFQYYEKEERGRGNFPDRFSARQFPNYSSELNVNALLLGDSALYLCASSYRVNEQFFGPGTRLTVL.

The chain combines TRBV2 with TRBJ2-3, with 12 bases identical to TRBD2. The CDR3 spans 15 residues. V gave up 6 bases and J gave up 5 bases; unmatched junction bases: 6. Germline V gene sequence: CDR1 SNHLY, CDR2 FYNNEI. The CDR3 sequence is CASRQTSGSIDTQYF. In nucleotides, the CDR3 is TGTGCCAGCAGGCAGACTAGCGGGAGTATAGATACGCAGTATTTT.

The CDR3 loop is CASSFAQGADQAFF. CDR3 nucleotides: TGTGCCAGCAGCTTCGCTCAGGGGGCCGACCAAGCTTTCTTT. The chain links TRBV5-4 to TRBJ1-1, with 8 nucleotides matching TRBD1. V trimming: 2 bases; J trimming: 9 bases; junction bases outside the gene matches: 9. The CDR3 totals 14 residues. Germline values: CDR1 SGHNT, CDR2 YYREEE (reference sequence).

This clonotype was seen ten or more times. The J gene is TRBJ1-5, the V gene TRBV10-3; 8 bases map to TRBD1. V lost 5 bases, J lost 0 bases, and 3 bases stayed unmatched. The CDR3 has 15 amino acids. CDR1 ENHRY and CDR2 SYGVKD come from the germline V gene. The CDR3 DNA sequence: TGTGCCATCAGTCCGGGACAGGCTAGCAATCAGCCCCAGCATTTT. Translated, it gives CAISPGQASNQPQHF.

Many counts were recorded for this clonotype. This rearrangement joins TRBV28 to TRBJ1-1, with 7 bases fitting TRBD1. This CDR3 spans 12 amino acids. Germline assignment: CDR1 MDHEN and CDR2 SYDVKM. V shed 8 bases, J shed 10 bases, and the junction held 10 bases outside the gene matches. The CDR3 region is CASGGGFYGAFF. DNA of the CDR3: TGTGCCAGCGGAGGGGGCTTTTACGGAGCTTTCTTT.

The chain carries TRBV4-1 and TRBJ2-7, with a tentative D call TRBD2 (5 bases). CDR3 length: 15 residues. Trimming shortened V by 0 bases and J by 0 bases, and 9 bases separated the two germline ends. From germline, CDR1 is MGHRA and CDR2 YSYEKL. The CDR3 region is CASSQDEGSSYEQYF. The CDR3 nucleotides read TGCGCCAGCAGCCAAGATGAGGGAAGCTCCTACGAGCAGTACTTC.

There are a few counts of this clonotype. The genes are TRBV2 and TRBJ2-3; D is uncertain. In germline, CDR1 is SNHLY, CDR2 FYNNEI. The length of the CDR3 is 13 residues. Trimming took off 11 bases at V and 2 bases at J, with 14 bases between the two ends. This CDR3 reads CAALSRTTDTQYF. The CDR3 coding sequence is TGTGCCGCCTTATCTAGAACCACAGATACGCAGTATTTT. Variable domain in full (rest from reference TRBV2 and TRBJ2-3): EPEVTQTPSHQVTQMGQEVILRCVPISNHLYFYWYRQILGQKVEFLVSFYNNEISEKSEIFDDQFSVERPDGSNFTLKIRSTKLEDSAMYFCAALSRTTDTQYFGPGTRLTVL.